The 23 T cell receptor beta chains below all came from one sample that was sequenced in a study of OX40 agonist ivuxolimab in advanced cancers. Sequencing used immunoSEQ multiplex PCR; TCRdb keeps in-frame clones, though not all of them. The sample includes about 75,000 clones, 90% of them seen just once. This material consisted of CD4+ or CD8+ T cells sorted from blood, taken in a trial of the OX40 agonist ivuxolimab. The source of these receptors is an adult with an advanced solid tumor such as melanoma, head and neck, liver or kidney cancer.

The gene calls are TRBV2 and TRBJ2-5; D is unresolved. Trimming pared 3 bases from V and 2 bases from J, leaving 7 bases between. The CDR3 sequence is 13 residues long. Germline V lookup: CDR1 SNHLY, CDR2 FYNNEI. CDR3 coding DNA: TGTGCCAGCAGTGAGTACGGACAAGAGACCCAGTACTTC. Translating gives CASSEYGQETQYF.

The rearrangement uses TRBV7-9 and TRBJ2-1; 8 nucleotides line up with TRBD2. The V gene's germline CDR1 is SEHNR and CDR2 FQNEAQ (reference sequence). With 3 bases clipped from V and 0 bases from J, the junction kept 1 base outside the gene matches. The CDR3 is 15 residues long. The CDR3 bases are TGTGCCAGCAGCTTGAGCGGGAGCTCCTACAATGAGCAGTTCTTC. This codes for CASSLSGSSYNEQFF.

This rearrangement joins TRBV7-2 to TRBJ2-4; 12 bases match TRBD2. The CDR3 extends over 13 amino acids. The V and J ends lost 3 bases and 15 bases, in that order; junction bases with no gene match: 6. Germline V CDR1 and CDR2: SGHTA, FQGNSA. The CDR3 loop is CASSFLAGGPMYF. DNA for the CDR3: TGTGCCAGCAGCTTCCTAGCGGGGGGGCCCATGTACTTC.

This chain links TRBV5-4 with TRBJ2-3; 10 nucleotides match TRBD1. The germline gives CDR1 SGHNT, CDR2 YYREEE (reference sequence). The CDR3 has 15 residues. The V segment lost 4 bases and the J segment 6 bases; nucleotides outside the gene matches: 8. The CDR3 protein is CASSLPGQGFDTQYF. The CDR3 nucleotides are TGTGCCAGCAGCCTACCGGGACAGGGGTTTGATACGCAGTATTTT.

In this sample, this clone turned up once. The chain combines TRBV7-9 with TRBJ1-5; no reliable D call. The CDR3 has 14 amino acids. Germline loops: CDR1 SEHNR, CDR2 FQNEAQ (reference sequence). The V gene lost 5 bases and the J gene lost 3 bases, with 11 bases spanning the gap. The CDR3 protein is CASSPGGFNQPQHF. CDR3 in DNA: TGTGCCAGCAGCCCCGGCGGCTTCAATCAGCCCCAGCATTTT.

The chain combines TRBV7-9 with TRBJ2-2; unclear D gene. V gave up 0 bases and J gave up 4 bases, with 6 bases separating them. This CDR3 has 14 residues. Germline CDR1 and CDR2: SEHNR and FQNEAQ (reference sequence). The CDR3 DNA reads TGTGCCAGCAGCTTAGCTAGCTCCACCGGGGAGCTGTTTTTT. Protein: CASSLASSTGELFF.

The J gene is TRBJ2-7, the V gene TRBV18; D is unresolved. Germline values: CDR1 KGHSH, CDR2 LQKENI. The CDR3 covers 13 residues. V lost 1 base to trimming and J lost 4 bases, with 8 bases between them. The CDR3 reads CASSPRAAYEQYF. CDR3 nucleotides: TGTGCCAGCTCACCACGGGCTGCTTACGAGCAGTACTTC.

CDR3 loop: CASSLGSTNTGELFF. The DNA for the CDR3 is TGTGCCAGCAGCTTAGGGTCGACGAACACCGGGGAGCTGTTTTTT. The chain employs TRBV7-8 and TRBJ2-2; D uncertain. V gave up 1 base and J gave up 0 bases, with 6 bases separating them. Germline CDR1 is SGHVS and CDR2 is FQNEAQ. The CDR3 covers 15 residues.

This chain joins TRBV7-3 and TRBJ2-2; the match to TRBD2 covers 7 bases. The germline V gene encodes CDR1 SGHTA and CDR2 FQGTGA. V trimming: 1 base; J trimming: 4 bases; junction bases outside the gene matches: 12. The CDR3 is 18 residues long. The CDR3 is CASSLMLGGTTGTGELFF. The CDR3 DNA reads as TGTGCCAGCAGCTTAATGTTGGGGGGGACCACGGGCACCGGGGAGCTGTTTTTT.

This clone was seen only once. V is TRBV7-9 and J is TRBJ2-7, with TRBD2 matching over 7 bases. CDR1 is SEHNR, CDR2 FQNEAQ, per germline (reference sequence). The CDR3 totals 13 residues. The J segment lost 7 bases and the V segment lost 5 bases, leaving 8 bases of the junction unmatched. CDR3: CASSAARRGEQYF. CDR3 sequence (DNA): TGTGCCAGCAGCGCCGCCCGGCGGGGGGAGCAGTACTTC.

The chain uses TRBV7-2 and TRBJ2-7, with 9 positions matching TRBD1. J gave up 12 bases and V 5 bases, and 8 bases lay outside the gene matches. The CDR3 is 12 amino acids. Germline-derived CDR1 and CDR2 are SGHTA and FQGNSA. The CDR3 loop is CASSPRQGEVYF. Here the CDR3 DNA reads TGTGCCAGCAGCCCTCGACAGGGGGAGGTGTACTTC.

The chain has TRBV28 and TRBJ2-5; 7 bases line up with TRBD1. This CDR3 spans 14 amino acids. CDR1 MDHEN and CDR2 SYDVKM come from the germline V gene. V was clipped by 5 bases and J by 5 bases; unmatched bases: 8. DNA of the CDR3: TGTGCCAGCAGTCCAGGGACAGCGGCGGAGACCCAGTACTTC. Protein product: CASSPGTAAETQYF.

V usage is TRBV5-1 and J usage is TRBJ2-7; 10 nucleotides line up with TRBD1. The V segment lost 6 bases and the J segment 5 bases; nucleotides outside the gene matches: 8. The germline V gene has CDR1 SGHRS and CDR2 YFSETQ. The CDR3 runs 14 residues. The CDR3 loop reads CASNQGTGAHEQYF. CDR3 bases: TGCGCCAGCAATCAAGGGACAGGGGCCCACGAGCAGTACTTC. Drawing the rest from reference TRBV5-1 and TRBJ2-7, the complete variable domain is KAGVTQTPRYLIKTRGQQVTLSCSPISGHRSVSWYQQTPGQGLQFLFEYFSETQRNKGNFPGRFSGRQFSNSRSEMNVSTLELGDSALYLCASNQGTGAHEQYFGPGTRLTVT.

As DNA, the CDR3 is TGTGCCAGCAGCGTCACTAGCTTTCCCTACAATGAGCAGTTCTTC. This codes for CASSVTSFPYNEQFF. The gene calls are TRBV9 and TRBJ2-1; TRBD2 is a possible D gene (6 bases). V dropped 2 bases and J dropped 2 bases, with 11 bases sitting between them. Germline CDR1 reads SGDLS; CDR2 reads YYNGEE. The CDR3 loop spans 15 amino acids. Supplemented by reference TRBV9 and TRBJ2-1, the full variable domain reads DSGVTQTPKHLITATGQRVTLRCSPRSGDLSVYWYQQSLDQGLQFLIQYYNGEERAKGNILERFSAQQFPDLHSELNLSSLELGDSALYFCASSVTSFPYNEQFFGPGTRLTVL.

This clone was detected only once. This chain connects TRBV6-1 to TRBJ1-5; weak D call: TRBD1 (5 bases). The germline V gene encodes CDR1 MNHNS and CDR2 SASEGT. V lost 4 bases to trimming and J lost 6 bases, with 10 bases between them. This CDR3 is 13 amino acids long. The CDR3 loop is CASSVDSTQPQHF. The DNA of the CDR3 is TGTGCCAGCAGTGTAGACAGTACTCAGCCCCAGCATTTT.

This clone was seen only once. The CDR3 spells CASRGIPGGVGQPQHF. DNA of the CDR3: TGTGCCAGCAGGGGGATTCCGGGGGGCGTAGGTCAGCCCCAGCATTTT. J is TRBJ1-5 and V is TRBV28, with a possible D match to TRBD1 (6 bases). CDR1 and CDR2 from the germline V gene are MDHEN and SYDVKM. This CDR3 comprises 16 residues. V shed 6 bases and J shed 6 bases, with 21 bases lying between them.

The chain recombines TRBV27 with TRBJ1-4; D ambiguous. Germline loops: CDR1 MNHEY, CDR2 SMNVEV (reference sequence). Between the trimmed V and J ends, which lost 6 bases and 2 bases, there was a span of 13 bases. The CDR3 has 15 amino acids. DNA of the CDR3: TGTGCCAGCAGCCCCCAAGGTGCGACTAATGAAAAACTGTTTTTT. Encoded protein: CASSPQGATNEKLFF.

The chain has TRBV7-2 and TRBJ1-4; D gene uncertain. This CDR3 comprises 14 residues. The ends were cut back, 3 bases at V and 5 bases at J, with 10 bases in the middle. Germline V gene sequence: CDR1 SGHTA, CDR2 FQGNSA. CDR3 in amino acids: CASSFPGRNEKLFF. Here the CDR3 DNA reads TGTGCCAGCAGCTTCCCGGGAAGGAATGAAAAACTGTTTTTT.

The rearrangement uses TRBV5-1 and TRBJ2-5; TRBD2 matches 7 bases. Germline V lookup: CDR1 SGHRS, CDR2 YFSETQ. CDR3 length: 15 amino acids. J gave up 3 bases and V 3 bases, and 8 bases lay outside the gene matches. The CDR3 DNA follows: TGCGCCAGCAGCTCATTAGCGGGTGGGGAAGAGACCCAGTACTTC. Translation gives CASSSLAGGEETQYF.

This clone has only a few counts. V gene TRBV11-2 combines with J gene TRBJ1-1; 9 bases match TRBD1. Trimming at V came to 0 bases and at J to 8 bases, leaving 10 bases not matched to a gene. This CDR3 spans 16 amino acids. CDR1 is SGHAT and CDR2 is FQNNGV in the germline V gene. This CDR3 reads CASSLEQTGGSREAFF. The CDR3 region has the DNA TGTGCCAGCAGCTTAGAGCAGACAGGGGGATCCCGCGAAGCTTTCTTT.

CDR3 coding DNA: TGCAGCGCTAGGGGGGGGACAGGGGCAGATACGCAGTATTTT. Translating it yields CSARGGTGADTQYF. The chain recombines TRBV29-1 with TRBJ2-3; 10 bases map to TRBD1. CDR1 and CDR2 (germline): SQVTM, ANQGSEA. Trimming cost V 7 bases and J 4 bases; bases outside gene matches: 8. The CDR3 is made up of 14 amino acids.

V gene TRBV19 combines with J gene TRBJ2-6, with TRBD1 identical over 7 bases. Germline-derived CDR1 and CDR2 are LNHDA and SQIVND (reference sequence). The CDR3 loop spans 15 amino acids. V lost 4 bases and J lost 2; bases outside the gene matches: 2. CDR3 in amino acids: CASSTTGAGANVLTF. The DNA of the CDR3 is TGTGCCAGTAGTACAACAGGGGCTGGGGCCAACGTCCTGACTTTC.

The table lists this clone with a count of one. The CDR3: CASSMFGRTLGYTF. The CDR3 coding sequence is TGTGCCAGTAGTATGTTTGGAAGAACTTTAGGCTACACCTTC. This chain joins TRBV19 and TRBJ1-2; no clear D gene. CDR3 size: 14 residues. CDR1 is LNHDA, CDR2 SQIVND, per germline (reference sequence). V was shortened by 3 bases and J by 8 bases, with 16 bases between the two germline ends.